This record covers a single TCR beta chain. What it recognizes is unknown. The record originates from a study of blood T cells in healthy people across ages. With 7 bases removed from V and 1 base from J, the gap between germline ends came to 16 bases. The CDR3 loop spans 15 amino acids. Germline CDR1 and CDR2: SGHAT and FQDESV (reference sequence). The second PCR ran about 6 to 12 cycles with a sample-barcoded 5' primer and J-beta primers. TCRdb re-derived calls from the 5' RACE reads in MiXCR, one entry per CDR3 protein. The sample shows over a million distinct CDR3 sequences, around 27% of them seen only once. Overall study results and limits: Donor CMV status, an unknown factor, possibly confounded changes in expanded clonotypes.

The same data also went into a second study, on T cells of mothers and their children.

The chain employs TRBV11-1 and TRBJ2-5; D tentatively reads TRBD1 or TRBD2 (5 bases each). Material: blood. The TCR comes from a girl aged 2 to 9 in good health. The CDR3 nucleotides are TGTGCCAGCAATTCTGTCGGGGCAATCCAAGAGACCCAGTACTTC. Protein: CASNSVGAIQETQYF.